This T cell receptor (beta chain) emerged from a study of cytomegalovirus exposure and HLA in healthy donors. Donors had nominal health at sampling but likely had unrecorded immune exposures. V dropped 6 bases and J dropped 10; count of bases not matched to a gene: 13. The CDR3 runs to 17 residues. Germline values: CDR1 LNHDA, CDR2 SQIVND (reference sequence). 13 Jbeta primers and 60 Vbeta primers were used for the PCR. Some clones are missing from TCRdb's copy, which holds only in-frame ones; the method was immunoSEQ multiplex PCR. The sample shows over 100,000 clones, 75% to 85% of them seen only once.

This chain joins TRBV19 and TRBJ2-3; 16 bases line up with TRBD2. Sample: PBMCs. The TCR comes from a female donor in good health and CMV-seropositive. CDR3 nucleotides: TGTGCCAGTAGGAAGGGACTAGCGGGAGGGACGGGGATGTCGCAGTATTTT. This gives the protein CASRKGLAGGTGMSQYF.